This note documents a single T cell receptor (beta chain) sequence. Clones were sequenced by immunoSEQ multiplex PCR, and TCRdb holds only the in-frame ones, with some missing. Seen here are about 46,000 clones, roughly 77% observed once, and the top ten hold about 2.4%. This entry is derived from a study of radiotherapy plus CTLA-4 blockade in lung cancer. Between the trimmed V and J ends, which lost 5 bases and 2 bases, there was a span of 12 bases. The CDR3 is made up of 14 amino acids. CDR1 is SGHAT, CDR2 FQNNGV, per germline. Sample: peripheral blood, taken from a patient treated with radiotherapy plus ipilimumab. The rearrangement uses TRBV11-2 and TRBJ1-2; D possibly corresponds to TRBD1 (6 bases). The sequence derives from a human donor with non-small cell lung cancer whose response to radiotherapy plus ipilimumab could not be evaluated. The CDR3: CASSPIGQNYGYTF. CDR3 in DNA: TGTGCCAGCAGCCCCATCGGACAGAACTATGGCTACACCTTC.